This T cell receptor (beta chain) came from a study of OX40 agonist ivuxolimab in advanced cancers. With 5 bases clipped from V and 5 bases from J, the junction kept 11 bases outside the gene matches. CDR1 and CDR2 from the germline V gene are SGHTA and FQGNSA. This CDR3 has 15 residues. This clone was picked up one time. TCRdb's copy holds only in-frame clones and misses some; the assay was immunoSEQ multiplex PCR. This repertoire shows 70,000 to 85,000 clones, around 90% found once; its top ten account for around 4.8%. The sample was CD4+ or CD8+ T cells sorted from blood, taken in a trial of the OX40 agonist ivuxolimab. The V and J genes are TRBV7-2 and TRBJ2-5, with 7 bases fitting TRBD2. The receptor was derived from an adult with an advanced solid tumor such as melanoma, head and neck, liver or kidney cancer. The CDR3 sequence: CASSPRRAGRETQYF. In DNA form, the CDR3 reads TGTGCCAGCAGCCCTAGAAGAGCGGGGAGGGAGACCCAGTACTTC.